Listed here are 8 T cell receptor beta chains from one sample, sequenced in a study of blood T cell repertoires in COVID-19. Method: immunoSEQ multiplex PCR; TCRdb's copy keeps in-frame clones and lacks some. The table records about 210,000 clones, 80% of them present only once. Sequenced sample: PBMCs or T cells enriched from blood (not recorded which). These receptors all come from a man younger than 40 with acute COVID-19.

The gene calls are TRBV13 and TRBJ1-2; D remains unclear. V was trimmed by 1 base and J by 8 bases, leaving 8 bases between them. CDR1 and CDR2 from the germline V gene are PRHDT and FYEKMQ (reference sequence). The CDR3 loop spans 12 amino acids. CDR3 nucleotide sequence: TGTGCCAGCAGCTTAGTAGATCGGGGCTACACCTTC. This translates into CASSLVDRGYTF.

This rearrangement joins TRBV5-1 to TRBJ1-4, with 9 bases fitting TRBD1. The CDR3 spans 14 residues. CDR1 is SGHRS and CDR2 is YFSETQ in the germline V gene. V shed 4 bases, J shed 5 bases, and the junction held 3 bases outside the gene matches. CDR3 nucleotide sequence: TGCGCCAGCAGCCAGGACAGGGGAAATGAAAAACTGTTTTTT. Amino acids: CASSQDRGNEKLFF.

This chain's CDR3 is CAISEGGGGPARRLHF. CDR3 in DNA: TGTGCCATCAGTGAAGGGGGAGGGGGTCCTGCTAGGCGCCTCCACTTT. The chain couples TRBV10-3 to TRBJ1-6, with D possibly matching TRBD1 (6 bases). The CDR3 has 16 amino acids. The germline CDR1 and CDR2 sequences are ENHRY and SYGVKD. Trimming took off 3 bases at V and 15 bases at J, with 24 bases between the two ends.

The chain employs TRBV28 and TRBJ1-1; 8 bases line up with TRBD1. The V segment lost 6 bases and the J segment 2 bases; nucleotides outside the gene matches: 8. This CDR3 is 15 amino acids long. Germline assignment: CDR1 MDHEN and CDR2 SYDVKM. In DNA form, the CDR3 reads TGTGCCAGCAGACCGGAGACAGGGGTAAACACTGAAGCTTTCTTT. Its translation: CASRPETGVNTEAFF.

In DNA, the CDR3 is TGCGCCAGCAGCTGGGGCTGGGCTAGCGGGGGGGCCATCACAGATACGCAGTATTTT. Translating it yields CASSWGWASGGAITDTQYF. The rearrangement uses TRBV5-1 and TRBJ2-3; 12 bases are a match to TRBD2. The CDR3 sequence is 19 residues long. Unmatched junction bases numbered 13, after V lost 3 bases and J lost 2 bases. The V gene's germline CDR1 is SGHRS and CDR2 YFSETQ.

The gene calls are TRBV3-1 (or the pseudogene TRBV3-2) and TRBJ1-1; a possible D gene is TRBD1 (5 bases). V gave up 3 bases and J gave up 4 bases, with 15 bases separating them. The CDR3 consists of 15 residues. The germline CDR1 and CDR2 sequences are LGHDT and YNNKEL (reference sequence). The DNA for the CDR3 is TGTGCCAGCAGCCATGAACAGGTGAGGAGCACTGAAGCTTTCTTT. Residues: CASSHEQVRSTEAFF.

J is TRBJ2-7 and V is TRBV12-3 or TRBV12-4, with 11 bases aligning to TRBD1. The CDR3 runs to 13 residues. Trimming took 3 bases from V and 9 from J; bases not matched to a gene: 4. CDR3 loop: CASSLPGQGVQYF. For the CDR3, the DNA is TGTGCCAGCAGTTTGCCGGGACAGGGGGTGCAGTACTTC.

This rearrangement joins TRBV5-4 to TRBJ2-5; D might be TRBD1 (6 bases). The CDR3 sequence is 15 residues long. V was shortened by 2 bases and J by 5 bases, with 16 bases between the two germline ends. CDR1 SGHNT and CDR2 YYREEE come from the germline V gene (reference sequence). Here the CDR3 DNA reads TGTGCCAGCAGCTTAGGCGTGGGGGCTGGCGAGACCCAGTACTTC. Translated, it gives CASSLGVGAGETQYF. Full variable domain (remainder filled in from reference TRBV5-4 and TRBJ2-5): ETGVTQSPTHLIKTRGQQVTLRCSSQSGHNTVSWYQQALGQGPQFIFQYYREEENGRGNFPPRFSGLQFPNYSSELNVNALELDDSALYLCASSLGVGAGETQYFGPGTRLLVL.